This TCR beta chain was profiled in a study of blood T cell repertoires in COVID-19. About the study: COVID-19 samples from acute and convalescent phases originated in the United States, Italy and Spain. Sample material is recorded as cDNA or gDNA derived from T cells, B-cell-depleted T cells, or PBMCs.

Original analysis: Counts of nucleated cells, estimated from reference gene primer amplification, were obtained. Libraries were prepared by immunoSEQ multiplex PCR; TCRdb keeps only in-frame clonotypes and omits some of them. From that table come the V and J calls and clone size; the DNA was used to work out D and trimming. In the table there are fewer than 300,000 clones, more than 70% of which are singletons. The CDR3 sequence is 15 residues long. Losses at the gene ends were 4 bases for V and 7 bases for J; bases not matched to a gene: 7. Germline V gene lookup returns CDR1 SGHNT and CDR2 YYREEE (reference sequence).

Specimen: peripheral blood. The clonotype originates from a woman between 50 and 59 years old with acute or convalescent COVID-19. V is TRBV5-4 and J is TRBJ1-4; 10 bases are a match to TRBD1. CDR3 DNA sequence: TGTGCCAGCAGCACCCGACAGGGGGCGGGTGAAAAACTGTTTTTT. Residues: CASSTRQGAGEKLFF.